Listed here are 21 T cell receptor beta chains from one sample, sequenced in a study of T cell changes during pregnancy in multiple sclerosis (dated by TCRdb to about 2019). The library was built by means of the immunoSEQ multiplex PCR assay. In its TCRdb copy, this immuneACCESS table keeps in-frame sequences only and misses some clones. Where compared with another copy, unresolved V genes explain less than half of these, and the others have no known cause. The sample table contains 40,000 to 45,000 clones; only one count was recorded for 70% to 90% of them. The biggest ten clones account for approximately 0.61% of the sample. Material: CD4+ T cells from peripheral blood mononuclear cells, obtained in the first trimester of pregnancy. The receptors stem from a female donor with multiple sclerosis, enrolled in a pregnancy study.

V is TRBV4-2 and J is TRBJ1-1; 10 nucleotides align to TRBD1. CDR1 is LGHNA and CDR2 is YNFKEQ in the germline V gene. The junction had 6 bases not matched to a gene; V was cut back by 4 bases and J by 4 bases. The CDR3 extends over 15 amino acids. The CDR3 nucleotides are TGTGCCAGCAGCCCGGGACAGGGGAGGTCCACTGAAGCTTTCTTT. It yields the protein CASSPGQGRSTEAFF.

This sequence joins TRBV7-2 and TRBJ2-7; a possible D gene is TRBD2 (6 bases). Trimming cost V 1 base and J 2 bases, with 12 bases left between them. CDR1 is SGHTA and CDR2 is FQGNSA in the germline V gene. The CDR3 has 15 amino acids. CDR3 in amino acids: CASSLVPGVTYEQYF. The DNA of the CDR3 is TGTGCCAGCAGCTTAGTGCCGGGAGTTACCTACGAGCAGTACTTC.

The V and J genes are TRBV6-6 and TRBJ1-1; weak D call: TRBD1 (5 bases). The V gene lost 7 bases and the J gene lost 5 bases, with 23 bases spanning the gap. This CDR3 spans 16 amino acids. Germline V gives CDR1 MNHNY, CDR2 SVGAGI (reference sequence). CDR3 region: CASTHGGGTGPTEAFF. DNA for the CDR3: TGTGCCAGCACCCACGGGGGGGGTACGGGGCCGACTGAAGCTTTCTTT.

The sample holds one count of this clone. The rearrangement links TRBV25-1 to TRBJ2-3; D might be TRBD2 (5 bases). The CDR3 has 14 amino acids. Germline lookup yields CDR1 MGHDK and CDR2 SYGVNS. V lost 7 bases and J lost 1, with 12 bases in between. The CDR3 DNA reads TGTGCCAGCAACGTACGGGAAGGCACAGATACGCAGTATTTT. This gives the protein CASNVREGTDTQYF.

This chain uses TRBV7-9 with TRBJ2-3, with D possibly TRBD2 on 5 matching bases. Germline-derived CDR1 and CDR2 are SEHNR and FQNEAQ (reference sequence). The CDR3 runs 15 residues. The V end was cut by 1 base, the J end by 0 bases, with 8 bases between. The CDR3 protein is CASSLGGYSTDTQYF. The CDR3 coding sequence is TGTGCCAGCAGCTTAGGCGGGTATAGCACAGATACGCAGTATTTT.

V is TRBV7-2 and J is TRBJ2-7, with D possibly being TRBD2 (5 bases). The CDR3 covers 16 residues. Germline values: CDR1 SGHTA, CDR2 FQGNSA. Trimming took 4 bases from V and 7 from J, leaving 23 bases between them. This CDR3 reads CASSSNYPQAPGEQYF. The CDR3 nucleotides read TGTGCCAGCAGCTCAAACTACCCTCAAGCTCCGGGAGAGCAGTACTTC.

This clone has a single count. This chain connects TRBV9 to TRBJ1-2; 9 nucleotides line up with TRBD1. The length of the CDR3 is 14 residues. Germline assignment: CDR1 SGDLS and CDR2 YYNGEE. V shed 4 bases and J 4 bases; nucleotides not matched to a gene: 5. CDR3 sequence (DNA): TGTGCCAGCAGCTCCCCGGGACAGGGCTATGGCTACACCTTC. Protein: CASSSPGQGYGYTF.

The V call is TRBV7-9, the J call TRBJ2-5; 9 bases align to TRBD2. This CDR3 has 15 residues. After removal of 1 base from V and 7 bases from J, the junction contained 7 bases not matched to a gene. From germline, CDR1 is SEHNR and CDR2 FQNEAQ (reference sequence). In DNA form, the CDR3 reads TGTGCCAGCAGCTTAGTTAGCGGGAGAGTCGGGACCCAGTACTTC. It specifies CASSLVSGRVGTQYF.

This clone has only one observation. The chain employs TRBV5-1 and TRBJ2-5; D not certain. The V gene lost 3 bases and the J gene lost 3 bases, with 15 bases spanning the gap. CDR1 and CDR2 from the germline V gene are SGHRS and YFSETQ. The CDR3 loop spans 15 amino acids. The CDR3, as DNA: TGCGCCAGCAGCTCTACCGGGTCGCGGAAAGAGACCCAGTACTTC. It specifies CASSSTGSRKETQYF.

Written as DNA, the CDR3 is TGCGCCAGCAGCCCGACTAGCGGGAGGGCTAACTCCTACAATGAGCAGTTCTTC. Translation: CASSPTSGRANSYNEQFF. The rearrangement links TRBV10-2 to TRBJ2-1; 14 nucleotides agree with TRBD2. The ends lost 6 bases at V and 0 bases at J; junction bases unmatched: 7. CDR3 length: 18 amino acids. The germline CDR1 and CDR2 sequences are WSHSY and SAAADI.

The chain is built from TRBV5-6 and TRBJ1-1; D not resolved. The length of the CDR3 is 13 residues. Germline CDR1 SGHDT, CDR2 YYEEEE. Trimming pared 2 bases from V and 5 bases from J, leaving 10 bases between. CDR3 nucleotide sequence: TGTGCCAGCAGCTTAACGTCGGAGACTGAAGCTTTCTTT. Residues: CASSLTSETEAFF. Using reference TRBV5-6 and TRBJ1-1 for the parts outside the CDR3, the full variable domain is DAGVTQSPTHLIKTRGQQVTLRCSPKSGHDTVSWYQQALGQGPQFIFQYYEEEERQRGNFPDRFSGHQFPNYSSELNVNALLLGDSALYLCASSLTSETEAFFGQGTRLTVV.

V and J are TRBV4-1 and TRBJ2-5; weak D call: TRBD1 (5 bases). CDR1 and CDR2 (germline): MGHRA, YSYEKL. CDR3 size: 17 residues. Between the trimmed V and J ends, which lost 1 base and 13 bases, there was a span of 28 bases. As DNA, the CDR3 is TGCGCCAGCAGCCAAGCTCCACCCTCAGGGCAAACCGCCCGCCGGTACTTC. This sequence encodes CASSQAPPSGQTARRYF.

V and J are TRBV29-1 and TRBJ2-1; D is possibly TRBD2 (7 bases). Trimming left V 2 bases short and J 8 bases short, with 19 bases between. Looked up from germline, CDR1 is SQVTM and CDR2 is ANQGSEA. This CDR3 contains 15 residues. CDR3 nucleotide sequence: TGCAGCGTTGAAAGGGGGGGACTACAGTCCCATGAGCAGTTCTTC. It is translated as CSVERGGLQSHEQFF.

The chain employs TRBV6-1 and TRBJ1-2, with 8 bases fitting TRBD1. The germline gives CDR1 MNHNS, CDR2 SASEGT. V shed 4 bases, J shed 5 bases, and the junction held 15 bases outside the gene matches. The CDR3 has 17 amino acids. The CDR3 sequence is CASSGSPGQDWGYGYTF. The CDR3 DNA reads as TGTGCCAGCAGTGGGTCTCCGGGACAGGATTGGGGGTATGGCTACACCTTC.

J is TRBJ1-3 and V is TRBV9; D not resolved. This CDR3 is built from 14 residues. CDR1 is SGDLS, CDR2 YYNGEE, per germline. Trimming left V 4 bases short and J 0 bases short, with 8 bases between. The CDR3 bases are TGTGCCAGCAGCTTGGCCGACTCTGGAAACACCATATATTTT. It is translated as CASSLADSGNTIYF.

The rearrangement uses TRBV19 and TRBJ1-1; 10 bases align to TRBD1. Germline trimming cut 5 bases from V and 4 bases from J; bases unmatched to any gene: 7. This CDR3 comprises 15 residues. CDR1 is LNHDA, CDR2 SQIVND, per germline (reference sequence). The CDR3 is CASSPQGQGSTEAFF. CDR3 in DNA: TGTGCCAGTAGTCCCCAGGGACAGGGGAGCACTGAAGCTTTCTTT.

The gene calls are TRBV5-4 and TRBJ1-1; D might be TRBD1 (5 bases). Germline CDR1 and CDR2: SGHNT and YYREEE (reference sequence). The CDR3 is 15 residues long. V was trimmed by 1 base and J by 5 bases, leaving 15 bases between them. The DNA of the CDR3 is TGTGCCAGCAGCTTGAATCAGGGATCTGGAACTGAAGCTTTCTTT. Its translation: CASSLNQGSGTEAFF.

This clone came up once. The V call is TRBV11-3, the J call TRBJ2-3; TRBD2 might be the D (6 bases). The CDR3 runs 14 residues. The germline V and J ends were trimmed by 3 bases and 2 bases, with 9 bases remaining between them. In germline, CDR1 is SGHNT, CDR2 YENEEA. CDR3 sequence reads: CASSLGGTTDTQYF. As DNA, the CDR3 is TGTGCCAGCAGCTTGGGCGGGACCACAGATACGCAGTATTTT. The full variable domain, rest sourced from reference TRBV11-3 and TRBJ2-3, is EAGVVQSPRYKIIEKKQPVAFWCNPISGHNTLYWYLQNLGQGPELLIRYENEEAVDDSQLPKDRFSAERLKGVDSTLKIQPAELGDSAVYLCASSLGGTTDTQYFGPGTRLTVL.

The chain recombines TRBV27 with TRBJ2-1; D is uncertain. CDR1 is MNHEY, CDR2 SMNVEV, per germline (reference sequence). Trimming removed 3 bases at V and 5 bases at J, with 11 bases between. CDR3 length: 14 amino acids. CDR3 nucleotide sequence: TGTGCCAGCAGTTTTCAACGAGGCCACAATGAGCAGTTCTTC. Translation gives CASSFQRGHNEQFF.

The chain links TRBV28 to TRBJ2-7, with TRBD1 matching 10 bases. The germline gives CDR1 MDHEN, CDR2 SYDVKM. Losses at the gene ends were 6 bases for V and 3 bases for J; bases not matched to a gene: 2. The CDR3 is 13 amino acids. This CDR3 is CASRTGGDYEQYF. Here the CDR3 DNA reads TGTGCCAGCAGGACAGGGGGCGACTACGAGCAGTACTTC. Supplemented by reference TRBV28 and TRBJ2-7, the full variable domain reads DVKVTQSSRYLVKRTGEKVFLECVQDMDHENMFWYRQDPGLGLRLIYFSYDVKMKEKGDIPEGYSVSREKKERFSLILESASTNQTSMYLCASRTGGDYEQYFGPGTRLTVT.

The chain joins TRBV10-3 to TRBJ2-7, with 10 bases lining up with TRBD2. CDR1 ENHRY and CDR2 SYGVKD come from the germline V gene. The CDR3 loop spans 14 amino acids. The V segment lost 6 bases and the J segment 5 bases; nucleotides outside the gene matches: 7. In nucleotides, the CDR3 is TGTGCCATCAGAGCTAGCGGGGGAGCAGACGAGCAGTACTTC. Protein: CAIRASGGADEQYF.